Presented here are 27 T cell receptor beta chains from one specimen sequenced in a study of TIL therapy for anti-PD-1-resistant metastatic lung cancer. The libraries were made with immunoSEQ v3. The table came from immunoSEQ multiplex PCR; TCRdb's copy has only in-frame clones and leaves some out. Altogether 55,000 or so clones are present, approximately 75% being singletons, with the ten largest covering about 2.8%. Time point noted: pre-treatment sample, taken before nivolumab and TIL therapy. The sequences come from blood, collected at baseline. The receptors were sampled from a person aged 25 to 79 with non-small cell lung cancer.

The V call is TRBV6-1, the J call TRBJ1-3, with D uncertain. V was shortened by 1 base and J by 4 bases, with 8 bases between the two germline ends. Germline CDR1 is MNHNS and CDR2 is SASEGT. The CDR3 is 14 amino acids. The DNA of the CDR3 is TGTGCCAGCAGTGAAGAAAGTTGGGGAAACACCATATATTTT. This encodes CASSEESWGNTIYF.

The CDR3 spells CASSQTNYGYTF. CDR3 in DNA: TGTGCCAGCAGTCAAACTAACTATGGCTACACCTTC. V is TRBV6-2 or TRBV6-3 and J is TRBJ1-2, with D uncertain. CDR3 size: 12 residues. Germline CDR1 reads MNHEY; CDR2 reads SVGEGT. V lost 5 bases to trimming and J lost 0 bases, with 4 bases between them.

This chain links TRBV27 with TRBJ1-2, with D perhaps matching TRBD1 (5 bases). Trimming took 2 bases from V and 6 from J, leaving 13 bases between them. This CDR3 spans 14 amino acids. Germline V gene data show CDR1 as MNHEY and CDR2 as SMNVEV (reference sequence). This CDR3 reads CASSLNGGLDGYTF. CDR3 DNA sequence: TGTGCCAGCAGTTTAAACGGGGGTTTGGATGGCTACACCTTC.

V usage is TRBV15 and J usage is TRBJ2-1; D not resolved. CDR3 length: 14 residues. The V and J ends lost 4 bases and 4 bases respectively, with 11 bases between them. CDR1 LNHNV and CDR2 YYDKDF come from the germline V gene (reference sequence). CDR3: CATSNSILYNEQFF. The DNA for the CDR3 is TGTGCCACCAGCAACTCCATCCTTTACAATGAGCAGTTCTTC.

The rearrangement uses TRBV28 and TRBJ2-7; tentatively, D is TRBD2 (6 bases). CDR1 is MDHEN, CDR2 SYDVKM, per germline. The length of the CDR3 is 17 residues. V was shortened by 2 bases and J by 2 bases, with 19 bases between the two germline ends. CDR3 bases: TGTGCCAGCAGTTTACCCTACCCTCCGGGACTGCCCTACGAGCAGTACTTC. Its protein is CASSLPYPPGLPYEQYF.

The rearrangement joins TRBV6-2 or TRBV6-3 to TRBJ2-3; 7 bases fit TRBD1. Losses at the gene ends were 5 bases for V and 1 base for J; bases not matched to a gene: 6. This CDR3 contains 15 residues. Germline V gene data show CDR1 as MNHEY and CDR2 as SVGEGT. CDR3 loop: CASSTAGGGTDTQYF. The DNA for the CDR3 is TGTGCCAGCAGTACCGCAGGGGGAGGCACAGATACGCAGTATTTT.

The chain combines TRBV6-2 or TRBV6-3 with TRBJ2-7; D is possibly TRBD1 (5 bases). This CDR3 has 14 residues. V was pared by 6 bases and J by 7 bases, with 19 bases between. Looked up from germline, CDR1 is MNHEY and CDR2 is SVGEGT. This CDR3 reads CASSPDRHVREQYF. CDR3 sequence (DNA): TGTGCCAGCAGCCCAGACAGACATGTGAGGGAGCAGTACTTC.

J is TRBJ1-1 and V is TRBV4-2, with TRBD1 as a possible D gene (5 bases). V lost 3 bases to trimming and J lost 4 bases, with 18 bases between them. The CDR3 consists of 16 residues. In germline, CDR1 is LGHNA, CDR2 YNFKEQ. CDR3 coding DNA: TGTGCCAGCAGCCACCAAAACGTTGGGGGAGGCACTGAAGCTTTCTTT. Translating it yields CASSHQNVGGGTEAFF.

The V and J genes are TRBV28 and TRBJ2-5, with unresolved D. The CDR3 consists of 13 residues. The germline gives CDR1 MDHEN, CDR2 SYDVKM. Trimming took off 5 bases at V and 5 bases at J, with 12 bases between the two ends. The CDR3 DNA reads TGTGCCAGCAGTCCAACTACGAGGGAGACCCAGTACTTC. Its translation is CASSPTTRETQYF.

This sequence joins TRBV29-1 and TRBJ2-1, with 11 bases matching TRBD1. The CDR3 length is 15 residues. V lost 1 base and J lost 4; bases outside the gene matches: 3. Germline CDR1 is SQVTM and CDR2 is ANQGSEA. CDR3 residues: CSVEAGTGGYNEQFF. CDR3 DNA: TGCAGCGTTGAAGCCGGGACAGGGGGGTACAATGAGCAGTTCTTC.

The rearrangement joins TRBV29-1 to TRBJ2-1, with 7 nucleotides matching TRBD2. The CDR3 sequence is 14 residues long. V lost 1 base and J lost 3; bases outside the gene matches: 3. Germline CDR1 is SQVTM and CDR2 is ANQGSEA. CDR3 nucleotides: TGCAGCGTTGAAGGACTAGCTGACTACAATGAGCAGTTCTTC. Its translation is CSVEGLADYNEQFF.

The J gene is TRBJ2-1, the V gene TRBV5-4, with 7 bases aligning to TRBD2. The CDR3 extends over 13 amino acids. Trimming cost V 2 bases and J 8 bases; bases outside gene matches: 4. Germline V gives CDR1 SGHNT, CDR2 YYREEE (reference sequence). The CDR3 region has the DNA TGTGCCAGCAGCTTTAAGGGAGGGTATGAGCAGTTCTTC. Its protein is CASSFKGGYEQFF.

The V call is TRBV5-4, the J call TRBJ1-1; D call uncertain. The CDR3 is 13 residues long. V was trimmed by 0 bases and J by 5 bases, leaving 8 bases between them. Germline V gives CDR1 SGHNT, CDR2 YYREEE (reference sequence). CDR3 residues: CASSLDGWTEAFF. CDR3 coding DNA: TGTGCCAGCAGCTTGGACGGGTGGACTGAAGCTTTCTTT.

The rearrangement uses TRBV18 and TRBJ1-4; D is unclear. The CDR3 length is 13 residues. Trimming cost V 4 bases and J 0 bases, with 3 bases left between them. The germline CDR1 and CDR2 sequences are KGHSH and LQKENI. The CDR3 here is CASSLATNEKLFF. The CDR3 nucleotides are TGTGCCAGCTCACTTGCAACTAATGAAAAACTGTTTTTT.

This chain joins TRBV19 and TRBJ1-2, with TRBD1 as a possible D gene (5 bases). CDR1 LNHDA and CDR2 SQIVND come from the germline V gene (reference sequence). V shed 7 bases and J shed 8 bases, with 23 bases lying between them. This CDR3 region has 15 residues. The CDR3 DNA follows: TGTGCCAGTACCCTTGACCGGGACCTTTTTGGGGGCTACACCTTC. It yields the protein CASTLDRDLFGGYTF.

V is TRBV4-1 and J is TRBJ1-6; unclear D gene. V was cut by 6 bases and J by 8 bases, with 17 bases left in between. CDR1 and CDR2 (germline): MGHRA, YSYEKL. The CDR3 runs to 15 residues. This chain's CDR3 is CASSPREEGYSPLHF. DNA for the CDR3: TGCGCCAGCAGTCCCCGGGAGGAAGGGTATTCACCCCTCCACTTT.

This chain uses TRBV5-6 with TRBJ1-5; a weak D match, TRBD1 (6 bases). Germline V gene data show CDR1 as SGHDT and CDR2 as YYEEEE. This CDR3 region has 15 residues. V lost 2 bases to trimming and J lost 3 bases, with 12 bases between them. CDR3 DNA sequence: TGTGCCAGCAGCTTAAAGGGGGGGGTCAATCAGCCCCAGCATTTT. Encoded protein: CASSLKGGVNQPQHF. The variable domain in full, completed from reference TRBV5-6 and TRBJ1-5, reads DAGVTQSPTHLIKTRGQQVTLRCSPKSGHDTVSWYQQALGQGPQFIFQYYEEEERQRGNFPDRFSGHQFPNYSSELNVNALLLGDSALYLCASSLKGGVNQPQHFGDGTRLSIL.

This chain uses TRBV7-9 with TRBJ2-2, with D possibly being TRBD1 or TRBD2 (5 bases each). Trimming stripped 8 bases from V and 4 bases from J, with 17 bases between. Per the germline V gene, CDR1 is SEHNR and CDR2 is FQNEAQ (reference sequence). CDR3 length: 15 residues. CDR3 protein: CASAKRGSGTGELFF. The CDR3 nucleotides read TGTGCCAGCGCTAAGAGGGGTAGTGGCACCGGGGAGCTGTTTTTT.

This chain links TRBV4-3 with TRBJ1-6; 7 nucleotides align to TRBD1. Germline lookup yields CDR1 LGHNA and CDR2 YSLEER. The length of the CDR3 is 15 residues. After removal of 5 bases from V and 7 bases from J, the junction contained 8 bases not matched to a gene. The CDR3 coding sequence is TGCGCCAGCAGCTTACAACAGGGGTCAAATTCACCCCTCCACTTT. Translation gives CASSLQQGSNSPLHF.

The CDR3 coding sequence is TGTGCCAGCAGCTTGAACTCTATGGGTCCGCCCCAGCATTTT. Amino acids: CASSLNSMGPPQHF. The V and J genes are TRBV5-5 and TRBJ1-5; unclear D gene. Germline lookup yields CDR1 SGHKS and CDR2 YYEKEE (reference sequence). Deletions cut 1 base from V and 9 bases from J, with 14 bases between. The length of the CDR3 is 14 residues.

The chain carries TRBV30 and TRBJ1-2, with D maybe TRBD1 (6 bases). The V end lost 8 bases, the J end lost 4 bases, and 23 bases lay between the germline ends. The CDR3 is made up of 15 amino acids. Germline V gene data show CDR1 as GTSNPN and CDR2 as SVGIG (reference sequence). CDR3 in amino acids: CAGGQIHSAPYGYTF. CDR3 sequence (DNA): TGTGCCGGCGGACAGATCCACTCCGCCCCCTATGGCTACACCTTC.

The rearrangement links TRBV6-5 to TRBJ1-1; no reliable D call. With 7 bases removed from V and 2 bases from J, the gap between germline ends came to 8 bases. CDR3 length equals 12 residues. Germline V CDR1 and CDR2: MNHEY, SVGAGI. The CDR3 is CASTSSNTEAFF. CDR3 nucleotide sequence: TGTGCCAGCACCTCAAGCAACACTGAAGCTTTCTTT.

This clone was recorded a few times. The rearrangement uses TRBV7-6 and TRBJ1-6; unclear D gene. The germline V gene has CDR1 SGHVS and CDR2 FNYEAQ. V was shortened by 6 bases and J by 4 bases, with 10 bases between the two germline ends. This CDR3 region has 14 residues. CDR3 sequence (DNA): TGTGCCAGCAGAGCTGGGGAGTATAATTCACCCCTCCACTTT. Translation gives CASRAGEYNSPLHF.

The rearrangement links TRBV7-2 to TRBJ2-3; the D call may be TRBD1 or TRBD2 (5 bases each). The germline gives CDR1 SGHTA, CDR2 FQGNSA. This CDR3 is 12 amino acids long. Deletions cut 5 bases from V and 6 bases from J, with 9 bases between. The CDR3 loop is CASSKWGDTQYF. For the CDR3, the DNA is TGTGCCAGCAGCAAGTGGGGGGATACGCAGTATTTT.

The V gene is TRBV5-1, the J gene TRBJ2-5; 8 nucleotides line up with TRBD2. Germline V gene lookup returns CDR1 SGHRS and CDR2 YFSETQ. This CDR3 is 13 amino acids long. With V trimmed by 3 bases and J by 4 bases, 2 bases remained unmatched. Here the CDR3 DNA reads TGCGCCAGCAGCTCGGGGGGGACAGAGACCCAGTACTTC. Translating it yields CASSSGGTETQYF. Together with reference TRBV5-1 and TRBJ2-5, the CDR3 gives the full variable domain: KAGVTQTPRYLIKTRGQQVTLSCSPISGHRSVSWYQQTPGQGLQFLFEYFSETQRNKGNFPGRFSGRQFSNSRSEMNVSTLELGDSALYLCASSSGGTETQYFGPGTRLLVL.

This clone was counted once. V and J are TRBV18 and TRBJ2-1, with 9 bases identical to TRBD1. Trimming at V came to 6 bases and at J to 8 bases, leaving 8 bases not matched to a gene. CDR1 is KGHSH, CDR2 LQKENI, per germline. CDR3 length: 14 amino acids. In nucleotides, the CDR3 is TGTGCCAGCTCCCCGGGACAGGGAGTGGATGAGCAGTTCTTC. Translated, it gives CASSPGQGVDEQFF.

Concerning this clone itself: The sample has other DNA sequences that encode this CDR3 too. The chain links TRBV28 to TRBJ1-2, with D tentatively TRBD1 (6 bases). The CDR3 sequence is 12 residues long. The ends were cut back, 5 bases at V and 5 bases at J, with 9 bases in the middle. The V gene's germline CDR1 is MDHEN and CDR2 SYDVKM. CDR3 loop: CASSLGGYGYTF. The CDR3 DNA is TGTGCCAGCAGTCTAGGGGGGTATGGCTACACCTTC.